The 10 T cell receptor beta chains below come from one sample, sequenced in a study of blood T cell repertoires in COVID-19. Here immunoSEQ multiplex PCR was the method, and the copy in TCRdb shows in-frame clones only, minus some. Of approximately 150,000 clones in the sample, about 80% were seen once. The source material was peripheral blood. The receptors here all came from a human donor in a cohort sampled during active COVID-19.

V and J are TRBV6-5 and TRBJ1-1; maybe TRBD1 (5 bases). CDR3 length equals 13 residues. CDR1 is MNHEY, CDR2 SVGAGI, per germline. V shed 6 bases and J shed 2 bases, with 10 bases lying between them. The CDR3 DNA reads TGTGCCAGCAGATCCGACAGAAACACTGAAGCTTTCTTT. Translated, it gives CASRSDRNTEAFF.

The CDR3 is CASSFEQGAVGYTF. The CDR3 coding sequence is TGTGCCAGCAGCTTCGAGCAGGGGGCGGTCGGCTACACCTTC. The rearrangement links TRBV7-9 to TRBJ1-2, with TRBD1 identical over 8 bases. V dropped 3 bases and J dropped 8; count of bases not matched to a gene: 8. CDR3 length: 14 amino acids. CDR1 is SEHNR and CDR2 is FQNEAQ in the germline V gene (reference sequence).

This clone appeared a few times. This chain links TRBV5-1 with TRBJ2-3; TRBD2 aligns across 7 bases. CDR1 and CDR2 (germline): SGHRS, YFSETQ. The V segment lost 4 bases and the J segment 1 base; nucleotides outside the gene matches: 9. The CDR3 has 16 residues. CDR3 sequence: CASSPGRTRGTDTQYF. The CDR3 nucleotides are TGCGCCAGCAGCCCAGGTCGGACTAGGGGCACAGATACGCAGTATTTT.

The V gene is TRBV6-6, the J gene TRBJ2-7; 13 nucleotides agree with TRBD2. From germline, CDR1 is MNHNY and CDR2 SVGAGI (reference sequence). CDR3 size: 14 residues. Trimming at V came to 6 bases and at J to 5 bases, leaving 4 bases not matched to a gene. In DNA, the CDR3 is TGTGCCAGCAGGGCACTAGCGGGAGGGGACGAGCAGTACGTC. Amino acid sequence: CASRALAGGDEQYV.

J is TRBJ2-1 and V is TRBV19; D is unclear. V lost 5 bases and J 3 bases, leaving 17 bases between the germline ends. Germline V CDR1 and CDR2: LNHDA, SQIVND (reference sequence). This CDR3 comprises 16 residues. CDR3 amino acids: CASSPPGSEFYNEQFF. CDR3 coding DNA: TGTGCCAGTAGTCCTCCCGGGTCCGAATTCTACAATGAGCAGTTCTTC.

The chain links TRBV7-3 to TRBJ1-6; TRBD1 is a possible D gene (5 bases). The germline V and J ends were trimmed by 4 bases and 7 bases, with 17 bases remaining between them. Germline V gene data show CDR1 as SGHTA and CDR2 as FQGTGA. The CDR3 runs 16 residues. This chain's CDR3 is CASSSGGSGSNSPLHF. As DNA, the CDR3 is TGTGCCAGCAGCTCAGGAGGGTCAGGGAGCAATTCACCCCTCCACTTT.

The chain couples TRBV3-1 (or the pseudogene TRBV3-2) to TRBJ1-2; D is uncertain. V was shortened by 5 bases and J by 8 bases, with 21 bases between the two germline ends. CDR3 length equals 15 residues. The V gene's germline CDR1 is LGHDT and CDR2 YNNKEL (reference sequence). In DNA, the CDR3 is TGTGCCAGCAGCAACCCCGAGGGTGGAGTTGGAGGCTACACCTTC. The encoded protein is CASSNPEGGVGGYTF.

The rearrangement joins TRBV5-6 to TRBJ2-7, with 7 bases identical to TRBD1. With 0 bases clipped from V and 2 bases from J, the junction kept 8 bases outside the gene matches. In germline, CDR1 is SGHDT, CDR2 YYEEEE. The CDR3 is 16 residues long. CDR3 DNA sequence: TGTGCCAGCAGCTTGGCCAGAGGGGGACAGACCTACGAGCAGTACTTC. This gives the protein CASSLARGGQTYEQYF. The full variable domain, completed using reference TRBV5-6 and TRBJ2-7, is DAGVTQSPTHLIKTRGQQVTLRCSPKSGHDTVSWYQQALGQGPQFIFQYYEEEERQRGNFPDRFSGHQFPNYSSELNVNALLLGDSALYLCASSLARGGQTYEQYFGPGTRLTVT.

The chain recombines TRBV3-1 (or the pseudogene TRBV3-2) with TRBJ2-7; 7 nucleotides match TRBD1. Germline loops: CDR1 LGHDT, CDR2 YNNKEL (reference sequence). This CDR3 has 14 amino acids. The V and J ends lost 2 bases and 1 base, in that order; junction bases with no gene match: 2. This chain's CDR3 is CASSQNRGSYEQYF. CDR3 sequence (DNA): TGTGCCAGCAGCCAAAACAGGGGATCCTACGAGCAGTACTTC.

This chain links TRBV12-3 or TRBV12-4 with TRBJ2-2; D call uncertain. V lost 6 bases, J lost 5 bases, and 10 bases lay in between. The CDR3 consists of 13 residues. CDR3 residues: CASRPSRTGELFF. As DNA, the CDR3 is TGTGCCAGCAGACCATCTAGAACCGGGGAGCTGTTTTTT.